This record concerns one TCR beta chain sequence. This clone was seen just once. The target of this receptor is not known. No base quality information exists; no much larger clone differs at one position. The donors were healthy, HIV-negative adults who had no recently reported acute infections or vaccinations. Every donor was a Caucasian adult residing in Nashville, Tennessee, USA. Magnetic negative selection was used to enrich CD4+ T cells, after which naive cells were positively selected on CD45RA and the negative fraction became the memory subset. Blood was obtained by leukapheresis, after which PBMCs were separated by Ficoll-Histopaque density gradient centrifugation and cryopreserved in liquid nitrogen vapor phase. Analytical flow cytometry was used to check the purity and quantity of every magnetically sorted T cell population. Genomic DNA was isolated from every sorted fraction and measured by UV absorbance on a Nanodrop 2000c.

The sample is drawn from a study of shared clonotypes between healthy human individuals (dated by TCRdb to about 2020). Study-wide context: A couple of women and a few men aged 18 to 49 years were included in the cohort. Per donor, three plates each were used for CD4 naive and CD4 memory, two for CD8 naive, and one for CD8 memory. The study deeply sequenced blood TCR repertoires of about 5 healthy adults to estimate repertoire size and the extent of clonotype sharing between individuals. To increase sequencing depth and limit assay-specific biases, different laboratories used diverse techniques to prepare libraries and sequence TCR repertoires. Leukapheresis yielded between about 0.85 and 10 billion PBMCs per donor.

General findings and caveats noted by the study authors: The small number of donors limited the genetic and exposure-history diversity represented. Only blood was sampled, and tissue TCR repertoires likely differ from those in blood. Naive subsets generally had larger estimated clonotype richness than memory subsets. Even with the large sequencing depth, rarefaction of the sorted-subset datasets indicated that sequencing was incomplete. Based on pairwise subsampling, the degree of clonotype sharing among donors was expected to be affected by sequencing depth. Compared with non-shared clonotypes, the clonotypes found in all four sorted-subset donors had higher generation probabilities. When a few donors were compared, the shared fraction of clonotypes was about 5% for naive CD4, around 3.6% for naive CD8, more than 2% for memory CD4, and 0.4% for memory CD8.

Using the deep immunoSEQ assay, TCR CDR3 regions were amplified from genomic DNA by multiplex PCR. Extracted genomic DNA from each cell subset was distributed evenly across all wells of several immunoSEQ 96-well plates, and each plate was treated as a replicate. For sorted subsets, about 200 ng genomic DNA, equal to tens of thousands of T cell genomes, was loaded into each replicate PCR. Purified libraries were quantified with a Qubit 3.0 fluorometer, sized on a Bioanalyzer 2100, and re-quantified with the KAPA Library Quantification kit. Every immunoSEQ 96-well plate was sequenced on a dedicated single-read 150-cycle Illumina NextSeq 550 flow cell. The study's processing was this. The immunoSEQ output contained only junctional sequences without quality scores, so filtering could not match that applied to full-length reads. To assign V/J genes and CDR3, sequences were annotated using PyIR, a Python wrapper for IgBLAST v1.9, with IMGT germline references. Reads were filtered out if the reads had weak V/J assignments (E-value above 1e-6), no CDR3, stop codons, out-of-frame junctions, or ambiguous translated residues. V3J clonotypes were defined as sequences sharing the same inferred V gene, J gene, and CDR3 amino acid sequence. Percentage overlap between repertoires was computed as shared unique clonotypes divided by the size of the smaller repertoire. Three approaches were used to assess repertoire richness: RTK rarefaction, the Chao1 estimator, and Recon v2.1 estimates of unobserved clonotypes. For all TCRbeta clonotypes obtained by the gDNA method from several donors, generation probabilities were computed with OLGA. Drawn from immuneACCESS, this table holds only the in-frame rearrangements with V and J called that TCRdb kept. Clones are partly lost; checked studies trace under half to an unresolved V gene and leave the rest unexplained. The V and J calls and clone size come from that table; D and trimming were worked out from the DNA. This sample lists a few million clones; 90% to 97% were detected once. The ten largest clones add up to roughly 0.13% of the sample.

Material for sequencing was naive CD4+ T cells sorted from blood. The cell subset or site label corresponds to: CD45RA+ positively selected. The sequence was obtained from a man aged 18 to 30 in good health.

The sequenced DNA is TGCGCCAGCAGCCCTCTACGTTTCCGGGACAGGGGCGGACTTGATACTGAAGCTTTCTTT. Its protein product is CASSPLRFRDRGGLDTEAFF. The rearranged chain carries TRBV4-1 and TRBJ1-1; 10 bases in the junction line up with TRBD1. For CDR1 and CDR2, the germline V gene lists MGHRA and YSYEKL. From the cysteine up to the phenylalanine, the CDR3 has a length of 20 residues. CDR3 DNA only is kept here, 60 bases in frame from base 1. V lost 4 bases and J lost 5 bases, and the count of bases not matched to a germline gene is 22.